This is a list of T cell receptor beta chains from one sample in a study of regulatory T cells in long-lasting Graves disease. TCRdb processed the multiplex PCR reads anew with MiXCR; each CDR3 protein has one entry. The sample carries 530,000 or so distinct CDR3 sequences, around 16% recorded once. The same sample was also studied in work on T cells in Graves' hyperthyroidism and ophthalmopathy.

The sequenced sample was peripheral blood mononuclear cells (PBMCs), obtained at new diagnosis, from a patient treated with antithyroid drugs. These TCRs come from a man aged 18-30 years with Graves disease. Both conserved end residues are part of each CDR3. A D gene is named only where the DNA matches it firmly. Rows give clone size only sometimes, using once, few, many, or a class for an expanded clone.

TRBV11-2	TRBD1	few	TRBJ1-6	TGTGCCAGCAGCTTAAGGGCTCCGAGACAGGGTTACTCACCCCTCCACTTT	CASSLRAPRQGYSPLHF
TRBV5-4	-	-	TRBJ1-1	TGTGCCAGCAGCTTCCAGGACAGACTCACTGAAGCTTTCTTT	CASSFQDRLTEAFF
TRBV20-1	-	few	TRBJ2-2	TGCAGTGCTCCGCCGGAGAACGGGGAGCTGTTTTTT	CSAPPENGELFF
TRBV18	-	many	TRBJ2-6	TGTGCCAGCTCACCACGAATATCTGGGGCCAACGTCCTGACTTTC	CASSPRISGANVLTF
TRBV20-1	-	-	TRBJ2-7	TGCAGTGCTAGGTACAGGAGCTCCTACGAGCAGTACTTC	CSARYRSSYEQYF
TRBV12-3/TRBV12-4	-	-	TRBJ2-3	TGTGCCAGCAGTTCCCCTGGGGGGGGGCGCTTAGATACGCAGTATTTT	CASSSPGGGRLDTQYF
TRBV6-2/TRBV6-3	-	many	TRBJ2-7	TGTGCCAGCAACCCCCGGACAGTAGGTTACGAGCAGTACTTC	CASNPRTVGYEQYF
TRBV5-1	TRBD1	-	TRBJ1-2	TGCGCCAGCAGCTTGAGGGGGACAGGGGGAAGTTATGGCTACACCTTC	CASSLRGTGGSYGYTF
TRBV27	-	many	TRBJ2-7	TGTGCCAGCAGTTCCTATTGGCAGGGGGGCGAGCAGTACTTC	CASSSYWQGGEQYF
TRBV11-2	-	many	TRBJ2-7	TGTGCCAGCAGCTTAGATGGGGGCCCCTACGAGCAGTACTTC	CASSLDGGPYEQYF
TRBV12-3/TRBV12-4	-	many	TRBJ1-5	TGTGCCAGCAGTTTATATGAGGGCAGCCAGCCCCAGCATTTT	CASSLYEGSQPQHF
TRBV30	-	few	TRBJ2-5	TGTGCCTGGAGGGGAGAAGAAAATTGGACAGACGAAGAGACCCAGTACTTC	CAWRGEENWTDEETQYF
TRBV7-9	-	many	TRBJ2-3	TGTGCCAGCGGGCGGGATAGCACAGATACGCAGTATTTT	CASGRDSTDTQYF
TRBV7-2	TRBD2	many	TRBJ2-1	TGTGCCAGCAGCCTAACTAGCGGGAATTTGAATGAGCAGTTCTTC	CASSLTSGNLNEQFF
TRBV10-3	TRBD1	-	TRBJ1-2	TGTGCCATCAGTGACCCGGGACAGAACTATGGCTACACCTTC	CAISDPGQNYGYTF
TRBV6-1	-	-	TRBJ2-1	TGTGCCAGCAGTCGGCCCGACTGGTACAATGAGCAGTTCTTC	CASSRPDWYNEQFF
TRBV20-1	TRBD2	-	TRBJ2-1	TGCAGTGCTAGACCACAACTAGCGGGAATCTATGAGCAGTTCTTC	CSARPQLAGIYEQFF
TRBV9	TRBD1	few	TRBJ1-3	TGTGCCAGCAGCCTTGGACAGGGGGCGTCTGGAAACACCATATATTTT	CASSLGQGASGNTIYF
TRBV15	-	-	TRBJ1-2	TGTGCCACCAGCAGAGCGACACTTCCCTATGGCTACACCTTC	CATSRATLPYGYTF
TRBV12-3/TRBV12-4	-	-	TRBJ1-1	TGTGCCAGCAGTTTTAGGGGAGAAGCTTTCTTT	CASSFRGEAFF
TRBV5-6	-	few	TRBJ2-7	TGTGCCAGCAGCTCGGGGTTGGGGTTCTCCTACGAGCAGTACTTC	CASSSGLGFSYEQYF
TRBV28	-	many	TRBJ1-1	TGTGCCAGCAGTTCTTTGGACGGATGGACTGAAGCTTTCTTT	CASSSLDGWTEAFF
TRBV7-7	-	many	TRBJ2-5	TGTGCTAGCAGCTTAGTGGGGTTACAAGAGACCCAGTACTTC	CASSLVGLQETQYF
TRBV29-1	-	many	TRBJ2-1	TGCAGCGTTGAGGGGGGCCCTAGCGGAATCGACAATGAGCAGTTCTTC	CSVEGGPSGIDNEQFF
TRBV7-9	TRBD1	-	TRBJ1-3	TGTGCCAGCAGCTCAGGACAGGGGGCCGGAAACACCATATATTTT	CASSSGQGAGNTIYF
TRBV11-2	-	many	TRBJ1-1	TGTGCCAGCAGCTTAGATCGGGGGGGTTTGAGGACTGAAGCTTTCTTT	CASSLDRGGLRTEAFF
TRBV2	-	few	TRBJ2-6	TGTGCCAGCAGCCGAACAGGGTTCGGGGCCAACGTCCTGACTTTC	CASSRTGFGANVLTF
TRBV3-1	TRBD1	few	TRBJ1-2	TGTGCCAGCAGCCAGGAACAGGGGGCGAAGGGCTACACCTTC	CASSQEQGAKGYTF
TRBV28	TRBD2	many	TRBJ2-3	TGTGCCAGCAGTGAATTTAGCGGGAGTCCAGATACGCAGTATTTT	CASSEFSGSPDTQYF
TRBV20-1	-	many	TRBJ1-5	TGCAGTGCTACCTACAGTCCCAATCAGCCCCAGCATTTT	CSATYSPNQPQHF
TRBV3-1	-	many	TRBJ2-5	TGTGCCAGCACCGCCCGGTGGCTCGCCCAAGAGACCCAGTACTTC	CASTARWLAQETQYF
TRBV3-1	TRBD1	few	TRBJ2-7	TGTGCCAGCAGCCAAGATTCGGGACAGGGCTTCTACGAGCAGTACTTC	CASSQDSGQGFYEQYF
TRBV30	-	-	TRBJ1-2	TGTGCCTGGAGCACGGGGACTTCCCGGGGGGGCACCTTC	CAWSTGTSRGGTF
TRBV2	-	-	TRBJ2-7	TGTGCCAGCAGTGGGTCCGGGAGTGGTCACGAGCAGTACTTC	CASSGSGSGHEQYF
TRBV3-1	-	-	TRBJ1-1	TGTGCCAGCAGCGTAGGTGTCAAGAACACTGAAGCTTTCTTT	CASSVGVKNTEAFF
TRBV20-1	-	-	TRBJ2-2	TGCAGTGCTAGAGGGGCGGTAAACACCGGGGAGCTGTTTTTT	CSARGAVNTGELFF
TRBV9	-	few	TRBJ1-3	TGTGCCAGCAGCGTCGGAGGGGGCTCTGGAAACACCATATATTTT	CASSVGGGSGNTIYF
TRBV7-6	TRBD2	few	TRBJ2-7	TGTGCCAGCAGCTTTGGTAGTAGCGGGAGAGTCTACGAGCAGTACTTC	CASSFGSSGRVYEQYF
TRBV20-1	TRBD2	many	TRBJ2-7	TGCAGTGCCCCTAGCGGGAGTATGTACGAGCAGTACTTC	CSAPSGSMYEQYF
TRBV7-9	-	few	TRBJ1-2	TGTGCCAGCAGCTCCACACGGACAGCCCGCAACTATGGCTACACCTTC	CASSSTRTARNYGYTF
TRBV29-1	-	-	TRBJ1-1	TGCAGCGTTGAAGAGGGGGGGAGGATGAACACTGAAGCTTTCTTT	CSVEEGGRMNTEAFF
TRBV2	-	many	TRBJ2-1	TGTGCCAGCAGTGATTCGAGCGGGCTTTACAATGAGCAGTTCTTC	CASSDSSGLYNEQFF
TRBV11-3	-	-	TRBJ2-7	TGTGCCAGCAGCTTAGATGGGCGGAGGCAGTACTTC	CASSLDGRRQYF
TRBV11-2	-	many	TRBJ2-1	TGTGCCAGCAGCTTAGATGATTCCAAGCAGTTCTTC	CASSLDDSKQFF
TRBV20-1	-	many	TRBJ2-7	TGCAGTGCTACACTTCCGGGCCTCTACGAGCAGTACTTC	CSATLPGLYEQYF
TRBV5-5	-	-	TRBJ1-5	TGTGCCAGCAGCTTGTCTAGGGGCAGAAATCAGCCCCAGCATTTT	CASSLSRGRNQPQHF
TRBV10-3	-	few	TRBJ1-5	TGTGCCATCAGGGATCAGGGAGGACAGCCCCAGCATTTT	CAIRDQGGQPQHF
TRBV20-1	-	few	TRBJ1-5	TGCAGTGCCCGGTTGGGAACGAGCAATCAGCCCCAGCATTTT	CSARLGTSNQPQHF
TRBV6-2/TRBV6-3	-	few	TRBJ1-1	TGTGCCAGCAGTTTGGTATCGGGGCGCCAGGCTTTCTTT	CASSLVSGRQAFF
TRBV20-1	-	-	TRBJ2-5	TGCAGTGCTAGAGATCGCAGGGGACGGGAGACCCAGTACTTC	CSARDRRGRETQYF
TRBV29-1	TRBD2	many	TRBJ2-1	TGCAGTACCTGGACTAGCGGGAGGGCCCACTACAATGAGCAGTTCTTC	CSTWTSGRAHYNEQFF